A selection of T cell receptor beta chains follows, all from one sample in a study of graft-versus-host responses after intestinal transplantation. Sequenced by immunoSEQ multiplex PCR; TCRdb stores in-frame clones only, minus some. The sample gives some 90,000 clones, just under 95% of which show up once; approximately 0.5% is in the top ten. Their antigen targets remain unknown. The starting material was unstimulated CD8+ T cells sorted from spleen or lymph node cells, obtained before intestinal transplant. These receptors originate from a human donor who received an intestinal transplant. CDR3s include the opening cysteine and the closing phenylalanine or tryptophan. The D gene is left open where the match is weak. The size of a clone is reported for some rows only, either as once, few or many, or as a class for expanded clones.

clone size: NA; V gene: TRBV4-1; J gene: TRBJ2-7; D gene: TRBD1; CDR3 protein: CASSQGPGTGTYEQYF; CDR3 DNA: TGCGCCAGCAGCCAAGGACCCGGGACAGGGACCTACGAGCAGTACTTC
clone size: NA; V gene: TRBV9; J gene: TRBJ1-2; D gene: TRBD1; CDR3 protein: CASSALGGTGDGYTF; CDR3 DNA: TGTGCCAGCAGCGCCCTCGGGGGGACAGGGGACGGCTACACCTTC
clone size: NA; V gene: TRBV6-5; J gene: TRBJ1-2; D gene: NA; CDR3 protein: CASSYSGFHGYTF; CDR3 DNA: TGTGCCAGCAGTTATTCCGGGTTCCATGGCTACACCTTC
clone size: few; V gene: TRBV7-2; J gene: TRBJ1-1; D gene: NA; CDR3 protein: CASFGREAFF; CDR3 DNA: TGTGCCAGCTTTGGCAGAGAAGCTTTCTTT
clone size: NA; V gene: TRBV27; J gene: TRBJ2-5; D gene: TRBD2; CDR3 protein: CASSKIGRLAGDGTQYF; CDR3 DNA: TGTGCCAGCAGTAAAATAGGTAGACTAGCGGGGGACGGGACCCAGTACTTC
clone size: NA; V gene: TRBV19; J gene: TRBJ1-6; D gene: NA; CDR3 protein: CACKQGNSPLHF; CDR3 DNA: TGTGCCTGCAAACAGGGTAATTCACCCCTCCACTTT
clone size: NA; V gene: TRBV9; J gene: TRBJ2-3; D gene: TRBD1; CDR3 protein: CASSVGTGGAQWTQYF; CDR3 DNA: TGTGCCAGCAGCGTAGGAACAGGGGGCGCCCAGTGGACGCAGTATTTT
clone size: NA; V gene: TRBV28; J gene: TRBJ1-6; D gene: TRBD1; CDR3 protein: CASSSSDRGRNSPLHF; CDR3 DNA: TGTGCCAGCAGTTCATCCGACAGGGGCCGTAATTCACCCCTCCACTTT
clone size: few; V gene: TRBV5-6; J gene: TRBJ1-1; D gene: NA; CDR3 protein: CASSLIVNTEAFF; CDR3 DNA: TGTGCCAGCAGCTTGATAGTGAACACTGAAGCTTTCTTT
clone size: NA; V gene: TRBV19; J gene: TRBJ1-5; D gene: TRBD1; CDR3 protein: CATLQGNQPQHF; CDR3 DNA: TGTGCCACCCTACAGGGGAATCAGCCCCAGCATTTT
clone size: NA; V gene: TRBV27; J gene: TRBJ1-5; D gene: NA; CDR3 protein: CASRIGQSNQPQHF; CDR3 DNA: TGTGCCAGCAGAATCGGACAGTCTAATCAGCCCCAGCATTTT
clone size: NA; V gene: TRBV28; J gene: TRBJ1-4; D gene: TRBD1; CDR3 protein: CASSSRTGANEKLFF; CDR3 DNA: TGTGCCAGCAGTTCCAGGACAGGAGCTAATGAAAAACTGTTTTTT
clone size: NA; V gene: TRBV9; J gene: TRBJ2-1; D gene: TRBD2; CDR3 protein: CASRGRVKSNEQFF; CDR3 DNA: TGTGCCAGCAGAGGGAGGGTTAAGAGCAATGAGCAGTTCTTC
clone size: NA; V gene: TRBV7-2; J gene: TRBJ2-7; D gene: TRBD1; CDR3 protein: CASSLPGTVIYEQYF; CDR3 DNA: TGTGCCAGCAGCTTACCGGGGACAGTTATCTACGAGCAGTACTTC
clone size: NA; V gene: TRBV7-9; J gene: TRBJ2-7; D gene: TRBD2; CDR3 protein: CASSLDSSGISYEQYF; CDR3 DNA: TGTGCCAGCAGCTTAGATTCTAGCGGGATATCCTACGAGCAGTACTTC
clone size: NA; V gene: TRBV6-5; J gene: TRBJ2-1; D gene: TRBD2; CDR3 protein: CASSLAGAGNEQFF; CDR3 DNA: TGTGCCAGCAGTTTGGCGGGAGCTGGTAATGAGCAGTTCTTC
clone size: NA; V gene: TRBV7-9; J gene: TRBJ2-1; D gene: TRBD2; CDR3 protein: CASSSTSGPYNEQFF; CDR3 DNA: TGTGCCAGCAGCTCGACTAGCGGACCCTACAATGAGCAGTTCTTC
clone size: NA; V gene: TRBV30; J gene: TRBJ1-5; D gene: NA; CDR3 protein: CAWSVTGYSNQPQHF; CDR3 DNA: TGTGCCTGGAGTGTCACGGGGTATAGCAATCAGCCCCAGCATTTT
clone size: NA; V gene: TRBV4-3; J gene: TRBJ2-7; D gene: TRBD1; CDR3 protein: CASSQDRGQGWAEQYF; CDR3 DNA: TGCGCCAGCAGCCAAGATCGCGGACAGGGGTGGGCCGAGCAGTACTTC
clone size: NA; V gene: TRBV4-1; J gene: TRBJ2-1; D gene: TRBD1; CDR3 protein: CASSQDSQGAYNEQFF; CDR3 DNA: TGCGCCAGCAGCCAAGATTCCCAGGGGGCCTACAATGAGCAGTTCTTC
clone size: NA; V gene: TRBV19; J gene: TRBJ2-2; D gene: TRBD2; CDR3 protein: CASTGGRWDTGELFF; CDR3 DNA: TGTGCCAGTACCGGCGGGAGGTGGGACACCGGGGAGCTGTTTTTT
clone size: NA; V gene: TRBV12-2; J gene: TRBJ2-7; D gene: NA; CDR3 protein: CASRLVDLGTGFEQYF; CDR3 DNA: TGTGCAAGTCGCTTAGTAGACCTAGGGACAGGGTTCGAGCAGTACTTC
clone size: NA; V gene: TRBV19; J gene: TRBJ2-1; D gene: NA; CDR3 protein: CASSFDKTLGNEQFF; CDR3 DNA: TGTGCCAGTAGCTTCGACAAGACACTCGGAAATGAGCAGTTCTTC
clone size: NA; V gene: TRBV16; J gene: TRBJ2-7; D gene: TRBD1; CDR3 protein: CASSRTGTYGQYF; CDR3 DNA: TGTGCCAGCAGCCGGACAGGGACTTACGGGCAGTACTTC
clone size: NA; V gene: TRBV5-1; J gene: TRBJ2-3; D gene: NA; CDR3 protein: CASSGGRYTDTQYF; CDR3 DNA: TGCGCCAGCAGCGGTGGGAGATATACAGATACGCAGTATTTT
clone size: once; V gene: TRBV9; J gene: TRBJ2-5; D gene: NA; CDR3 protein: CASSVAPGEETQYF; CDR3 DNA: TGTGCCAGCAGCGTAGCCCCAGGCGAAGAGACCCAGTACTTC
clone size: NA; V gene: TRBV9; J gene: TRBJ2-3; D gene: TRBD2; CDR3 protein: CASSYNSGGGYDTQYF; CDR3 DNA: TGTGCCAGCAGCTATAATAGCGGGGGGGGATACGATACGCAGTATTTT
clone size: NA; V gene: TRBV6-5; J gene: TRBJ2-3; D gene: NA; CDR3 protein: CASSMHSRGTDTQYF; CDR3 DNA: TGTGCCAGCAGTATGCATTCTCGGGGGACAGATACGCAGTATTTT
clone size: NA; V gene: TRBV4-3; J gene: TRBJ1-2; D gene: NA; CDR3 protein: CASSQSPENYGYTF; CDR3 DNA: TGCGCCAGCAGCCAATCACCAGAAAACTATGGCTACACCTTC
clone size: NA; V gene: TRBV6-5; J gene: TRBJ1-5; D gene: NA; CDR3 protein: CASSPNNQPQHF; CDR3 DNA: TGTGCCAGCAGTCCTAACAATCAGCCCCAGCATTTT
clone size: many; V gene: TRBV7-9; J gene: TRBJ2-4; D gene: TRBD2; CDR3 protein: CASSLTGLAGDGDKNIQYF; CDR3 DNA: TGTGCCAGCAGCTTAACAGGCCTAGCGGGAGACGGGGACAAAAACATTCAGTACTTC
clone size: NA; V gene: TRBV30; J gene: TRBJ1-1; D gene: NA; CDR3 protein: CAWRGGLNTEAFF; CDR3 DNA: TGTGCCTGGAGGGGGGGGTTGAACACTGAAGCTTTCTTT
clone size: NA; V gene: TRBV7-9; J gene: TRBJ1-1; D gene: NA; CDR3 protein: CASSLEPGDVNTEAFF; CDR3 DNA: TGTGCCAGCAGCTTAGAACCAGGGGACGTGAACACTGAAGCTTTCTTT
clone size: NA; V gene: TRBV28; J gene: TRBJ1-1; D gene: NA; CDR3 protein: CASSPGQGNTEAFF; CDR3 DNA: TGTGCCAGCAGTCCTGGACAAGGGAACACTGAAGCTTTCTTT
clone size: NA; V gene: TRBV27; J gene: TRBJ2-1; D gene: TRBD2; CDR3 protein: CASSSGVSYNEQFF; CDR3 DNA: TGTGCCAGCAGTAGCGGGGTATCCTACAATGAGCAGTTCTTC
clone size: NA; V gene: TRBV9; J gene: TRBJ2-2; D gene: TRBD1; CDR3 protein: CASSVASGTGDTGELFF; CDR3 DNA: TGTGCCAGCAGCGTAGCTTCCGGGACAGGGGACACCGGGGAGCTGTTTTTT
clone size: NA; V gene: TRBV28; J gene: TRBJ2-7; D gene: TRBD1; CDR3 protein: CASSMTGLSYEQYF; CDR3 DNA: TGTGCCAGCAGCATGACAGGGTTATCCTACGAGCAGTACTTC
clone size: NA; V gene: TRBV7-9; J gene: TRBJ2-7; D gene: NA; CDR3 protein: CASSLGLVSSYEQYF; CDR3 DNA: TGTGCCAGCAGCTTAGGGTTGGTAAGCTCCTACGAGCAGTACTTC
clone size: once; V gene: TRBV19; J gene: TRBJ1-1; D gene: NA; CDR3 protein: CASRPKGLTNTEAFF; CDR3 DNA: TGTGCCAGTAGACCTAAAGGACTGACGAACACTGAAGCTTTCTTT
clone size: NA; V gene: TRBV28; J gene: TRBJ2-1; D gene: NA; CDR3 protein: CASSLYDPLSVGSYNEQFF; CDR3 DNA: TGTGCCAGCAGTTTATATGACCCCCTTAGCGTAGGCTCCTACAATGAGCAGTTCTTC
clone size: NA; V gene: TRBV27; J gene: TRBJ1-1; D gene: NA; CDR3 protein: CASSFVPLGQPNTEAFF; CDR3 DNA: TGTGCCAGCAGTTTTGTCCCCCTGGGGCAGCCGAACACTGAAGCTTTCTTT
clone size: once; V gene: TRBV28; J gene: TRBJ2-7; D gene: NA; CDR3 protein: CASSSPLGANEQYF; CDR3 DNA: TGTGCCAGCAGTTCCCCCCTGGGGGCCAACGAGCAGTACTTC
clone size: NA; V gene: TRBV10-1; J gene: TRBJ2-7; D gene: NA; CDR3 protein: CASSGGRTYEQYF; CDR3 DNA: TGCGCCAGCAGTGGCGGCAGAACCTACGAGCAGTACTTC
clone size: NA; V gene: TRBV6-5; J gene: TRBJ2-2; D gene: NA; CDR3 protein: CASSYSTAHTGELFF; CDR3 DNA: TGTGCCAGCAGTTACTCGACAGCGCACACCGGGGAGCTGTTTTTT
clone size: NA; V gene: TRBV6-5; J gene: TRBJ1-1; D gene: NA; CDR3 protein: CASSSGGLGTEAFF; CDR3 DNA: TGTGCCAGCAGTTCCGGGGGGCTAGGGACTGAAGCTTTCTTT
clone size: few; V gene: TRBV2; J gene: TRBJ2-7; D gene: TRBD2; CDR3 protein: CASKGELAGVYEQYF; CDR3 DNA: TGTGCCAGCAAAGGGGAGCTAGCGGGAGTTTACGAGCAGTACTTC
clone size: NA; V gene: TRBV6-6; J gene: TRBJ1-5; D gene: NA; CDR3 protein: CASSYSEGLNQPQHF; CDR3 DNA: TGTGCCAGCAGTTACTCGGAAGGACTTAATCAGCCCCAGCATTTT
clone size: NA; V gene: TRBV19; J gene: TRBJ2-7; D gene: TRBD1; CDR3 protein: CASSEGDSYEQYF; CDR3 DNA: TGTGCCAGTAGTGAAGGGGACAGCTACGAGCAGTACTTC
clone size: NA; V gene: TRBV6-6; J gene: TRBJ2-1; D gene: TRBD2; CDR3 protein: CASSALAGAVNEQFF; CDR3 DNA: TGTGCCAGCAGTGCACTAGCGGGTGCCGTTAATGAGCAGTTCTTC
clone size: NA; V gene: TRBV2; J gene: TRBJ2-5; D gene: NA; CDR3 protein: CASSDGTLRRETQYF; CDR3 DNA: TGTGCCAGCAGTGACGGGACTCTTCGGCGGGAGACCCAGTACTTC
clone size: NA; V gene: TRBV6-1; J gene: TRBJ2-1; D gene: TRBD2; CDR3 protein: CASSESRAGAHNEQFF; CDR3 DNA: TGTGCCAGCAGTGAAAGTCGAGCGGGAGCCCACAATGAGCAGTTCTTC
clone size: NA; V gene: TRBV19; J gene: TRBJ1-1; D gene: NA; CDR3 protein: CASSPRQEEMNTEAFF; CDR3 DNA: TGTGCCAGTAGTCCCAGACAGGAGGAAATGAACACTGAAGCTTTCTTT
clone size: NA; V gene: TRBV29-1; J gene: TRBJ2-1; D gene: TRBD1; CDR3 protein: CSAESQGANEQFF; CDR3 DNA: TGCAGCGCTGAGTCCCAGGGGGCAAATGAGCAGTTCTTC